The table lists the clone carrying this T cell receptor beta chain with many counts. Amplification of TCR beta CDR3 regions was performed using RNA transcripts as template. With the HTBI primer set, the TCR CDR3 went through a first round of RT-PCR. TCRdb reanalysed the multiplex PCR reads using MiXCR and keeps one entry per CDR3 protein. The table has a few hundred thousand distinct CDR3 sequences, approximately 15% seen once. This sample was taken from a study of T cells in Graves' hyperthyroidism and ophthalmopathy. The CDR3 runs to 16 residues. V gave up 7 bases and J gave up 4 bases; unmatched junction bases: 13.

This receptor was obtained from a middle-aged woman with Graves' ophthalmopathy. Sequenced material: blood. The V call is TRBV12-3 or TRBV12-4, the J call TRBJ1-5; 7 bases line up with TRBD1. CDR3: CASTWGRGRGNQPQHF. The CDR3 DNA is TGTGCCAGCACCTGGGGGAGGGGGCGGGGTAATCAGCCCCAGCATTTT.